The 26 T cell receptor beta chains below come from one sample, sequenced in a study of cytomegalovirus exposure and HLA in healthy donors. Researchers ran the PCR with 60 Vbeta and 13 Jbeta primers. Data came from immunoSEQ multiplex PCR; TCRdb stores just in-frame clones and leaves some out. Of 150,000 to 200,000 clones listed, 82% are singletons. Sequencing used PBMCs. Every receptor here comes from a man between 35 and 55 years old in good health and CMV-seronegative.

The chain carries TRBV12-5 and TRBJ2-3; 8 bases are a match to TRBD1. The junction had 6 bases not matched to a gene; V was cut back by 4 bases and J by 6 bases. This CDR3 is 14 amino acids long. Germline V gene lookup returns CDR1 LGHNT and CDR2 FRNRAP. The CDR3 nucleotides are TGTGCTAGTGGTTCCCGACAGGGGTCCGATACGCAGTATTTT. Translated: CASGSRQGSDTQYF. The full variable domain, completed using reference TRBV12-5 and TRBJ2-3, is DARVTQTPRHKVTEMGQEVTMRCQPILGHNTVFWYRQTMMQGLELLAYFRNRAPLDDSGMPKDRFSAEMPDATLATLKIQPSEPRDSAVYFCASGSRQGSDTQYFGPGTRLTVL.

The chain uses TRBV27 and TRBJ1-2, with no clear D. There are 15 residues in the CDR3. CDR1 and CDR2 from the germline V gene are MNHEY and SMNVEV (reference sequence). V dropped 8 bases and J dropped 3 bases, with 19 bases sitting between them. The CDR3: CASQRTYNPYYGYTF. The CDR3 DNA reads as TGTGCCAGCCAAAGGACTTATAACCCCTACTATGGCTACACCTTC.

The CDR3 spells CASSRLNTEAFF. The CDR3 DNA sequence: TGTGCCAGCAGCCGACTAAACACTGAAGCTTTCTTT. This chain uses TRBV6-1 with TRBJ1-1; the D is unclear. CDR3 length equals 12 residues. V lost 6 bases and J lost 2, with 7 bases in between. CDR1 is MNHNS, CDR2 SASEGT, per germline.

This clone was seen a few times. The CDR3 region is CASTSDRGNYGYTF. CDR3 coding DNA: TGTGCCAGCACCTCGGACAGGGGGAACTATGGCTACACCTTC. The J gene is TRBJ1-2, the V gene TRBV6-5; 10 nucleotides line up with TRBD1. The CDR3 runs to 14 residues. Germline V gene data show CDR1 as MNHEY and CDR2 as SVGAGI. V lost 7 bases and J lost 2; bases outside the gene matches: 4.

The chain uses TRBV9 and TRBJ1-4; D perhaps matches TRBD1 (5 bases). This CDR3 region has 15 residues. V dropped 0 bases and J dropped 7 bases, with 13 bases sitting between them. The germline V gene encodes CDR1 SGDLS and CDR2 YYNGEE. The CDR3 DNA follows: TGTGCCAGCAGCGTAGACAAGGGGCCTGGTGAAAAACTGTTTTTT. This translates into CASSVDKGPGEKLFF. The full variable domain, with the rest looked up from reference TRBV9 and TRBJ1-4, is DSGVTQTPKHLITATGQRVTLRCSPRSGDLSVYWYQQSLDQGLQFLIQYYNGEERAKGNILERFSAQQFPDLHSELNLSSLELGDSALYFCASSVDKGPGEKLFFGSGTQLSVL.

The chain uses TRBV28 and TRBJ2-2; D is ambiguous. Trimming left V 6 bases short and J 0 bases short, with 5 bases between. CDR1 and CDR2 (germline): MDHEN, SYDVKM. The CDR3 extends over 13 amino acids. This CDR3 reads CASRAPNTGELFF. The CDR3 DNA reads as TGTGCCAGCAGGGCCCCGAACACCGGGGAGCTGTTTTTT.

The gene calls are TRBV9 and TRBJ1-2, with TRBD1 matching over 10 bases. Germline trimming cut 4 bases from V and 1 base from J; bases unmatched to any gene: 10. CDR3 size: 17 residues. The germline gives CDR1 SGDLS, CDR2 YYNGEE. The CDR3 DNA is TGTGCCAGCAGCCTGAGGGACAGGGGCTCCCTTAACTATGGCTACACCTTC. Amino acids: CASSLRDRGSLNYGYTF.

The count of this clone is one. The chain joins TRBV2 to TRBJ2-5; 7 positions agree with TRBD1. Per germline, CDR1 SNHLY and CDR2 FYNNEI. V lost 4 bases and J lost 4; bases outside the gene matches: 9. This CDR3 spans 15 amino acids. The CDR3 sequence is CASSARQGFRETQYF. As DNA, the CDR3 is TGTGCCAGCAGTGCAAGACAGGGATTCCGAGAGACCCAGTACTTC.

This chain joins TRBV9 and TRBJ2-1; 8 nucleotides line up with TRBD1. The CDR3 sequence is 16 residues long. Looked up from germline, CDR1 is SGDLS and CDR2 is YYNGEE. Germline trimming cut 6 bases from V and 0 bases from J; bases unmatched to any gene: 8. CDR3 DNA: TGTGCCAGCACCCCCGGACAGGGCGACTCCTACAATGAGCAGTTCTTC. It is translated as CASTPGQGDSYNEQFF.

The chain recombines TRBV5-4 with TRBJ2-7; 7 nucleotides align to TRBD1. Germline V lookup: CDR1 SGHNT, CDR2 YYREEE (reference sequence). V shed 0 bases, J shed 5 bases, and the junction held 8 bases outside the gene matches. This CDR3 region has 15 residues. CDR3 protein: CASSLGGTVFHEQYF. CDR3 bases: TGTGCCAGCAGCTTGGGGGGGACAGTGTTCCACGAGCAGTACTTC.

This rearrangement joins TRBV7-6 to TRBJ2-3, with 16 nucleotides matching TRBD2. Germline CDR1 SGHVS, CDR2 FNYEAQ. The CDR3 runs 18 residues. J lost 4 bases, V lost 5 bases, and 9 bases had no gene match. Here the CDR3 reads CASSPFLGLAGGADTQYF. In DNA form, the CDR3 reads TGTGCCAGCAGCCCTTTTTTGGGACTAGCGGGAGGGGCAGATACGCAGTATTTT.

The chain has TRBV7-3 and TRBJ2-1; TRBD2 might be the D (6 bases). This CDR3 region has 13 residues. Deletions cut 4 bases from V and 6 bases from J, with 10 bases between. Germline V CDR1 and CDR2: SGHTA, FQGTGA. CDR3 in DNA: TGTGCCAGCAGCTCCCCCGGGAGCAATGAGCAGTTCTTC. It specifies CASSSPGSNEQFF. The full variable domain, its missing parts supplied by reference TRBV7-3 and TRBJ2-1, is GAGVSQTPSNKVTEKGKYVELRCDPISGHTALYWYRQSLGQGPEFLIYFQGTGAADDSGLPNDRFFAVRPEGSVSTLKIQRTERGDSAVYLCASSSPGSNEQFFGPGTRLTVL.

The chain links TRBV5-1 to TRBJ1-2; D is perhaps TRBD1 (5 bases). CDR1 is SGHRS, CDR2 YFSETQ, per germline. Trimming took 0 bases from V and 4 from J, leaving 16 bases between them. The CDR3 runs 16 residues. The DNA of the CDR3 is TGCGCCAGCAGCTTGGTAGGTGGCAGGGTATCCTATGGCTACACCTTC. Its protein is CASSLVGGRVSYGYTF.

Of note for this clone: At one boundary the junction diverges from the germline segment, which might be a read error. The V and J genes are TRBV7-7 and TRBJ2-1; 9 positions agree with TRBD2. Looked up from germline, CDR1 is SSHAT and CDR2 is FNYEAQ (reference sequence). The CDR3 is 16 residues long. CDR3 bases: TGTGCTAGCAGACCACTAGCGGGCCAAATCCCAAATGAGCAGTTCTTC. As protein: CASRPLAGQIPNEQFF.

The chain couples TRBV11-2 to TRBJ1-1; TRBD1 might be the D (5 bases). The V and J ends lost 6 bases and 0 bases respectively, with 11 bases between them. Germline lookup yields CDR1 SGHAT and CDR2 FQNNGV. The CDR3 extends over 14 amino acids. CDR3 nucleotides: TGTGCCAGCAGAGAAGACAGAATGAACACTGAAGCTTTCTTT. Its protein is CASREDRMNTEAFF.

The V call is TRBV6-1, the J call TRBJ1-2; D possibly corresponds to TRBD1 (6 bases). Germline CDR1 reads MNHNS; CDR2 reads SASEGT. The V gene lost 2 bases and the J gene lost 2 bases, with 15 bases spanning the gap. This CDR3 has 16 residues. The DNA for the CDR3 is TGTGCCAGCAGTGAATACCCAACGACAGGAAACTATGGCTACACCTTC. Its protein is CASSEYPTTGNYGYTF.

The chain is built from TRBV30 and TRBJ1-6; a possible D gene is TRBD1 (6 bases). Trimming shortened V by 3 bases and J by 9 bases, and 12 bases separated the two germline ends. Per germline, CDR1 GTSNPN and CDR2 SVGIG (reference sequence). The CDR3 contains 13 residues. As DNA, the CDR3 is TGTGCCTGGAGCGACAGGATCAGTTCACCCCTCCACTTT. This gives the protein CAWSDRISSPLHF.

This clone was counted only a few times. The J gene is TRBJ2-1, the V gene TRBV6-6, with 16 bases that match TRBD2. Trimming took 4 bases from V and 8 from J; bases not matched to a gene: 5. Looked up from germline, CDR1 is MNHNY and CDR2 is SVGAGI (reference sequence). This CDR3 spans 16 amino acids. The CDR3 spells CASSSGTSGRGDEQFF. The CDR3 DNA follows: TGTGCCAGCAGTTCCGGGACTAGCGGGAGGGGTGATGAGCAGTTCTTC.

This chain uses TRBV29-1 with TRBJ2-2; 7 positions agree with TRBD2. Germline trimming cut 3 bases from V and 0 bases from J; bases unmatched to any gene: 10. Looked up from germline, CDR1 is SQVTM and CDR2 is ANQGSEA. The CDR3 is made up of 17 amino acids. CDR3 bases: TGCAGCGTTGATCGCGGCAAGCGGGGCTCGAACACCGGGGAGCTGTTTTTT. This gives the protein CSVDRGKRGSNTGELFF.

CDR3 DNA sequence: TGTGCCAGCAGCCCGTGGGGGCTGGGGGATAATTCACCCCTCCACTTT. It encodes CASSPWGLGDNSPLHF. The V gene is TRBV11-2, the J gene TRBJ1-6; the D gene is possibly TRBD1 (6 bases). The CDR3 spans 16 residues. Germline V gives CDR1 SGHAT, CDR2 FQNNGV. Trimming took off 5 bases at V and 5 bases at J, with 16 bases between the two ends.

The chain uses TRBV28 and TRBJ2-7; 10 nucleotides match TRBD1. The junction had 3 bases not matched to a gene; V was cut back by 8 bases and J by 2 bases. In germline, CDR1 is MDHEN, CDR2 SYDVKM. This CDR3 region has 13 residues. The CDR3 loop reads CASWDRGTYEQYF. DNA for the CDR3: TGTGCCAGCTGGGACAGGGGAACCTACGAGCAGTACTTC.

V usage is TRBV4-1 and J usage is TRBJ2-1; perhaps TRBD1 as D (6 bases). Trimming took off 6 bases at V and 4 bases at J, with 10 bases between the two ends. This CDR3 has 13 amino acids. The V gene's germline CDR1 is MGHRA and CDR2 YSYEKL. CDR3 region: CASRRQGYNEQFF. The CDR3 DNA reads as TGCGCCAGCAGGCGCCAGGGGTACAATGAGCAGTTCTTC.

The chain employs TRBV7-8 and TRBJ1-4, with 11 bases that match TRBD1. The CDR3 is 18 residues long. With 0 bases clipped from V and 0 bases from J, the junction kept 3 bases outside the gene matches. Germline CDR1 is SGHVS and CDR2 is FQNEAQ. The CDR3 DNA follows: TGTGCCAGCAGCTTAGCGCCGGGACAGGGGGCAACTAATGAAAAACTGTTTTTT. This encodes CASSLAPGQGATNEKLFF.

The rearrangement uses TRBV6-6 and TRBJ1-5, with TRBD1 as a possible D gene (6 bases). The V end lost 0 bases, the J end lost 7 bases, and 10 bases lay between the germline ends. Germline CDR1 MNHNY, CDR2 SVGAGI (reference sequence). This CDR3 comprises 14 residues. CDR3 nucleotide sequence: TGTGCCAGCAGTTACTCCACAGGGCACCAGCCCCAGCATTTT. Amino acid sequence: CASSYSTGHQPQHF.

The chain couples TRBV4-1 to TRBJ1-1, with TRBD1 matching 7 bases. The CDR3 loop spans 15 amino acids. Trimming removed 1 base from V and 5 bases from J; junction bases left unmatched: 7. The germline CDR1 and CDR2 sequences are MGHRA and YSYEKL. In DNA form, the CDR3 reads TGCGCCAGCAGCCAAGGAGACAGGGCAAGGACTGAAGCTTTCTTT. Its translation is CASSQGDRARTEAFF.

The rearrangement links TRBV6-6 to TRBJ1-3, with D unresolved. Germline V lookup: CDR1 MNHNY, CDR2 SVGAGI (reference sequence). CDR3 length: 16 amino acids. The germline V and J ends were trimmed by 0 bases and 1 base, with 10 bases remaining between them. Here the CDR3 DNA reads TGTGCCAGCAGTTACTCGATTGGCGGGTCTGGAAACACCATATATTTT. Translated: CASSYSIGGSGNTIYF.